These 18 T cell receptor beta chains were sequenced from one sample in a study of identical twins. TCRdb itself ran the 5' RACE reads through MiXCR, one entry per CDR3 protein. The data hold fewer than 250,000 distinct CDR3 sequences, with 6% to 8.5% observed a single time. These sequences were also reported in another study, on yellow fever vaccine responses in identical twins.

The specimen sequenced was CD8+ T cells sorted from blood. Every receptor here comes from a woman under 30 in good health.

This chain connects TRBV24-1 to TRBJ2-5; D remains unclear. V gave up 5 bases and J gave up 5 bases, with 14 bases separating them. Germline CDR1 is KGHDR and CDR2 is SFDVKD. CDR3 length: 14 amino acids. The CDR3: CATSAVGDVETQYF. The CDR3 DNA is TGTGCCACCAGTGCGGTGGGTGATGTGGAGACCCAGTACTTC.

The chain couples TRBV5-1 to TRBJ1-4; 8 nucleotides agree with TRBD1. Germline V gene lookup returns CDR1 SGHRS and CDR2 YFSETQ. This CDR3 has 16 amino acids. The junction had 11 bases not matched to a gene; V was cut back by 2 bases and J by 8 bases. Here the CDR3 DNA reads TGCGCCAGCAGCTTCGACCAGGGGGCTACCCCCGAAAAACTGTTTTTT. It codes for CASSFDQGATPEKLFF.

This clonotype was recorded many times. This chain joins TRBV29-1 and TRBJ2-1; D could derive from TRBD1 or TRBD2 (5 bases each). V lost 5 bases and J lost 5, with 10 bases in between. Germline V gives CDR1 SQVTM, CDR2 ANQGSEA. The CDR3 spans 12 residues. The CDR3 loop is CSVWGNNNEQFF. The CDR3 bases are TGCAGCGTTTGGGGGAACAACAATGAGCAGTTCTTC.

This clonotype came up many times. The J gene is TRBJ1-4, the V gene TRBV25-1, with TRBD1 matching over 7 bases. V was pared by 1 base and J by 0 bases, with 8 bases of the junction left unmatched. Germline CDR1 reads MGHDK; CDR2 reads SYGVNS. The CDR3 is 18 amino acids. The CDR3 DNA reads TGTGCCAGCAGTGAATCCGTTCGGACAGGACCAACTAATGAAAAACTGTTTTTT. As protein: CASSESVRTGPTNEKLFF.

This clonotype was detected many times. The chain uses TRBV6-2 or TRBV6-3 and TRBJ2-1; 14 nucleotides match TRBD2. Trimming cost V 7 bases and J 1 base; bases outside gene matches: 6. Germline CDR1 MNHEY, CDR2 SVGEGT. This CDR3 is built from 17 residues. The CDR3 region has the DNA TGTGCCAGCACCCCGACTAGCGGGGGGGTGTCCTACAATGAGCAGTTCTTC. Translating gives CASTPTSGGVSYNEQFF.

This clonotype was recorded many times. The CDR3: CASSQGLSTEAFF. The CDR3 region has the DNA TGTGCCAGCAGCCAAGGGTTATCGACTGAAGCTTTCTTT. The V call is TRBV7-3, the J call TRBJ1-1; D gene uncertain. CDR3 length: 13 residues. Deletions cut 5 bases from V and 5 bases from J, with 12 bases between. From germline, CDR1 is SGHTA and CDR2 FQGTGA.

Only a few counts were recorded for this clonotype. The chain employs TRBV15 and TRBJ2-3, with a possible D match to TRBD1 (7 bases). V dropped 0 bases and J dropped 4 bases, with 17 bases sitting between them. The germline V gene encodes CDR1 LNHNV and CDR2 YYDKDF (reference sequence). The CDR3 totals 17 residues. This CDR3 is CATSRDEGASAPDTQYF. The DNA for the CDR3 is TGTGCCACCAGCAGAGATGAGGGGGCTAGCGCACCAGATACGCAGTATTTT.

This clonotype was seen ten or more times. CDR3: CSARDRTSGIRRPVDTQYF. The CDR3 DNA reads TGCAGTGCTAGAGACAGAACTAGCGGGATTCGGAGGCCGGTAGATACGCAGTATTTT. The chain recombines TRBV20-1 with TRBJ2-3, with TRBD2 matching 10 bases. This CDR3 spans 19 amino acids. Per germline, CDR1 DFQATT and CDR2 SNEGSKA (reference sequence). The trim removed 0 bases at V and 5 bases at J, leaving 17 bases unmatched.

The rearrangement uses TRBV7-9 and TRBJ2-7, with D possibly TRBD1 on 5 matching bases. This CDR3 contains 12 residues. Between the trimmed V and J ends, which lost 9 bases and 0 bases, there was a span of 9 bases. From germline, CDR1 is SEHNR and CDR2 FQNEAQ (reference sequence). The CDR3 DNA is TGTGCCAGTTCGGACATCTCCTACGAGCAGTACTTC. This gives the protein CASSDISYEQYF.

This sequence joins TRBV29-1 and TRBJ2-2; TRBD2 aligns across 12 bases. The CDR3 contains 16 residues. Germline CDR1 is SQVTM and CDR2 is ANQGSEA. J gave up 6 bases and V 4 bases, and 9 bases lay outside the gene matches. Written as DNA, the CDR3 is TGCAGCGTTGTTCTAGCGGGGGGGCTGTTGGCCGGGGAGCTGTTTTTT. Translation: CSVVLAGGLLAGELFF.

This clonotype was recorded many times. This chain links TRBV4-1 with TRBJ1-5; the D is unclear. Germline loops: CDR1 MGHRA, CDR2 YSYEKL. V was clipped by 1 base and J by 4 bases, with 11 bases between them. There are 15 residues in the CDR3. CDR3 nucleotides: TGCGCCAGCAGCCAAGTCGAGGCAGCAAATCAGCCCCAGCATTTT. Amino acids: CASSQVEAANQPQHF.

This clonotype was recorded a few times. The rearrangement uses TRBV5-6 and TRBJ1-1; perhaps TRBD1 as D (5 bases). The CDR3 extends over 15 amino acids. Between the trimmed V and J ends, which lost 4 bases and 2 bases, there was a span of 15 bases. Germline CDR1 and CDR2: SGHDT and YYEEEE. The CDR3: CASSPRGGINTEAFF. CDR3 DNA sequence: TGTGCCAGCAGCCCCCGGGGGGGAATTAACACTGAAGCTTTCTTT. Complete variable domain (other parts from reference TRBV5-6 and TRBJ1-1): DAGVTQSPTHLIKTRGQQVTLRCSPKSGHDTVSWYQQALGQGPQFIFQYYEEEERQRGNFPDRFSGHQFPNYSSELNVNALLLGDSALYLCASSPRGGINTEAFFGQGTRLTVV.

This clonotype turned up a few times. The rearrangement joins TRBV7-2 to TRBJ2-7; 15 positions agree with TRBD2. The V gene end was trimmed by 6 bases and the J gene end by 1 base; junction bases not matched to a gene: 1. CDR1 is SGHTA, CDR2 FQGNSA, per germline. The CDR3 contains 15 residues. CDR3 nucleotides: TGTGCCAGCAGGGGGACTAGCGGGAGGTCCTACGAGCAGTACTTC. It codes for CASRGTSGRSYEQYF.

This sequence joins TRBV27 and TRBJ1-1; D unresolved. Trimming shortened V by 4 bases and J by 8 bases, and 8 bases separated the two germline ends. CDR3 length: 11 residues. CDR1 and CDR2 (germline): MNHEY, SMNVEV (reference sequence). CDR3 nucleotide sequence: TGTGCCAGCAGTTCCCAGGCCGAAGCTTTCTTT. Its protein is CASSSQAEAFF.

The CDR3 loop is CASSLWFGGDGYTF. CDR3 DNA sequence: TGTGCCAGCAGCTTGTGGTTCGGTGGGGATGGCTACACCTTC. The V call is TRBV5-6, the J call TRBJ1-2, with no clear D. The CDR3 is made up of 14 amino acids. V lost 1 base and J lost 6, with 13 bases in between. Germline CDR1 and CDR2: SGHDT and YYEEEE.

V gene TRBV20-1 combines with J gene TRBJ2-2, with 7 bases lining up with TRBD2. CDR1 is DFQATT, CDR2 SNEGSKA, per germline (reference sequence). The CDR3 has 14 amino acids. Trimming took 5 bases from V and 1 from J; bases not matched to a gene: 4. CDR3 sequence (DNA): TGCAGTGCTGGGATAGCGGGGAACACCGGGGAGCTGTTTTTT. Translating it yields CSAGIAGNTGELFF.

This clonotype turned up a few times. V usage is TRBV2 and J usage is TRBJ2-7, with a possible D match to TRBD2 (5 bases). Trimming stripped 0 bases from V and 7 bases from J, with 19 bases between. This CDR3 has 16 residues. Germline lookup yields CDR1 SNHLY and CDR2 FYNNEI. In nucleotides, the CDR3 is TGTGCCAGCAGTGAAGCCCCGGTGACTGGAACGGGAGAGCAGTACGTC. Its protein product is CASSEAPVTGTGEQYV.

This clonotype was detected a few times. The chain is built from TRBV4-2 and TRBJ2-7; D is perhaps TRBD1 (5 bases). CDR3 length: 16 amino acids. Germline V gene sequence: CDR1 LGHNA, CDR2 YNFKEQ. V gave up 0 bases and J gave up 2 bases, with 14 bases separating them. In DNA form, the CDR3 reads TGTGCCAGCAGCCAAGATAGGGGCGACTCACCCTACGAGCAGTACTTC. Residues: CASSQDRGDSPYEQYF.